The 19 T cell receptor beta chains below come from one sample, sequenced in a study of prognosis after radiotherapy for stage I lung cancer. TCR beta CDR3 was amplified from genomic DNA by two-round multiplex PCR. Primers targeting each individual TRBV and TRBJ gene were applied in first-round PCR. From the multiplex PCR reads, TCRdb called clonotypes with MiXCR, one entry per CDR3 protein. The table lists tens of thousands of distinct CDR3 sequences, 26% of them singletons. This material consisted of PBMCs, taken before or after stereotactic body radiation therapy (not recorded which). These receptors were taken from a donor aged 50 or older with non-small cell lung cancer.

This clonotype was observed many times. The chain is built from TRBV20-1 and TRBJ2-5; unclear D gene. Trimming shortened V by 6 bases and J by 0 bases, and 11 bases separated the two germline ends. The CDR3 contains 13 residues. CDR1 and CDR2 from the germline V gene are DFQATT and SNEGSKA (reference sequence). As DNA, the CDR3 is TGCAGTGCGCCATCTCCGTACCAAGAGACCCAGTACTTC. Protein sequence: CSAPSPYQETQYF.

This clonotype was detected many times. The genes are TRBV7-9 and TRBJ2-5; D remains ambiguous. From germline, CDR1 is SEHNR and CDR2 FQNEAQ (reference sequence). This CDR3 has 14 residues. The V and J ends lost 7 bases and 1 base respectively, with 13 bases between them. The CDR3 loop reads CASKPTTPQETQYF. The CDR3, as DNA: TGTGCCAGCAAACCAACAACCCCCCAAGAGACCCAGTACTTC.

The V and J genes are TRBV6-2 or TRBV6-3 and TRBJ2-5; D perhaps matches TRBD1 (6 bases). Germline V CDR1 and CDR2: MNHEY, SVGEGT. Trimming took 5 bases from V and 5 from J, leaving 21 bases between them. The CDR3 loop spans 16 amino acids. CDR3: CASSEALLKGVETQYF. CDR3 nucleotide sequence: TGTGCCAGCAGTGAAGCGTTACTAAAGGGGGTGGAGACCCAGTACTTC.

The genes are TRBV19 and TRBJ1-3; weak D call: TRBD1 (6 bases). The germline V gene encodes CDR1 LNHDA and CDR2 SQIVND (reference sequence). CDR3 length: 15 amino acids. V was clipped by 5 bases and J by 11 bases, with 22 bases between them. CDR3 loop: CASSSGRGSGNSIYF. CDR3 nucleotides: TGTGCCAGTAGTTCCGGCAGGGGCTCTGGGAACTCCATATATTTT.

This clonotype was counted many times. The V call is TRBV19, the J call TRBJ1-1; D possibly corresponds to TRBD1 (5 bases). Germline V gene lookup returns CDR1 LNHDA and CDR2 SQIVND (reference sequence). CDR3 length: 13 amino acids. Between the trimmed V and J ends, which lost 8 bases and 5 bases, there was a span of 15 bases. CDR3 in amino acids: CASLGGGYTEAFF. The DNA for the CDR3 is TGTGCCAGTCTCGGGGGGGGATATACTGAAGCTTTCTTT.

In the case of this clonotype: A much larger clone lies one base from this, so it may be a read error. The chain joins TRBV29-1 to TRBJ1-1; tentatively, D is TRBD1 (5 bases). This CDR3 is 12 amino acids long. The V gene's germline CDR1 is SQVTM and CDR2 ANQGSEA. The DNA of the CDR3 is TGCAGCGTTGAGCCGGGGACCACTGAAGATTTCTTT. Its translation: CSVEPGTTEDFF.

This clonotype was observed many times. The rearrangement uses TRBV20-1 and TRBJ1-5; 7 bases are shared with TRBD1. From germline, CDR1 is DFQATT and CDR2 SNEGSKA (reference sequence). The CDR3 consists of 13 residues. The junction had 7 bases not matched to a gene; V was cut back by 6 bases and J by 5 bases. CDR3 coding DNA: TGCAGTGCCAGAAGGCAGGGGGATCAGCCCCAGCATTTT. This gives the protein CSARRQGDQPQHF.

This clonotype occurred many times. This sequence joins TRBV15 and TRBJ2-5; 11 bases line up with TRBD2. Losses at the gene ends were 4 bases for V and 1 base for J; bases not matched to a gene: 8. The CDR3 is 17 amino acids. Germline V gene lookup returns CDR1 LNHNV and CDR2 YYDKDF (reference sequence). CDR3 bases: TGTGCCACCAGCAAAGGGACAGGGACTAGCGGCCAAGAGACCCAGTACTTC. It is translated as CATSKGTGTSGQETQYF.

As regards this clonotype: Germline is not matched at one junction end, which may reflect a read error. V is TRBV6-5 and J is TRBJ1-1; 7 bases fit TRBD1. Germline V gene data show CDR1 as MNHEY and CDR2 as SVGAGI. This CDR3 spans 17 amino acids. This CDR3 reads CASSSNRGPNQNTEASF. DNA for the CDR3: TGTGCCAGCAGTTCAAACAGGGGCCCAAACCAGAACACTGAAGCTTCCTTT.

This clonotype was seen repeatedly, ten times or more. This chain connects TRBV6-2 or TRBV6-3 to TRBJ2-3; 11 bases are shared with TRBD2. The germline V gene encodes CDR1 MNHEY and CDR2 SVGEGT. V lost 6 bases and J lost 1; bases outside the gene matches: 3. CDR3 size: 15 residues. The CDR3 protein is CASRLAGGGTDTQYF. In nucleotides, the CDR3 is TGTGCCAGCAGGCTAGCGGGGGGCGGCACAGATACGCAGTATTTT.

The sample holds many counts of this clonotype. This sequence joins TRBV7-9 and TRBJ1-2; 8 bases match TRBD1. After removal of 5 bases from V and 6 bases from J, the junction contained 11 bases not matched to a gene. Germline V lookup: CDR1 SEHNR, CDR2 FQNEAQ (reference sequence). CDR3 length equals 15 residues. The CDR3 here is CASSLWTGREDGYTF. The CDR3 nucleotides read TGTGCCAGCAGCCTTTGGACAGGGCGGGAGGATGGCTACACCTTC.

Comment on this clonotype: A much larger clone is a single base away; this may be a read error. This sequence joins TRBV29-1 and TRBJ2-5; 8 bases match TRBD2. The V gene's germline CDR1 is SQVTM and CDR2 ANQGSEA. The CDR3 sequence is 12 residues long. The CDR3 coding sequence is TGCATCGCCCGGGGGGGCGGAGGGACCCAGTACTTC. Its translation: CIARGGGGTQYF.

This clonotype was seen at least ten times. The gene calls are TRBV9 and TRBJ1-1; unclear D gene. Germline values: CDR1 SGDLS, CDR2 YYNGEE. V dropped 3 bases and J dropped 3 bases, with 9 bases sitting between them. There are 13 residues in the CDR3. CDR3 DNA: TGTGCCAGCAGCGCTAGAAGCGACACTGAAGCTTTCTTT. It encodes CASSARSDTEAFF.

There are many counts of this clonotype. V is TRBV3-2 and J is TRBJ1-3; whether TRBD1, the table's D call, matches the DNA was not checked. TRBV3-2 is annotated as a pseudogene. This CDR3 is built from 17 residues. The CDR3 DNA follows: TGTGCCAGCAGCCAAGAAGACGGGCGGCGGACTGGAAACACCATATATTTT. The encoded protein is CASSQEDGRRTGNTIYF.

This clonotype was counted only a few times. Given a much more abundant clone one base away, this may be a read error. The chain recombines TRBV29-1 with TRBJ2-1; TRBD2 might be the D (5 bases). Looked up from germline, CDR1 is SQVTM and CDR2 is ANQGSEA. Trimming took off 7 bases at V and 3 bases at J, with 13 bases between the two ends. CDR3 size: 13 residues. CDR3 coding DNA: TGCAGCGCTGTCGAGGGAATCTACAATGAGCAGTTCTTC. Protein product: CSAVEGIYNEQFF.

There are many counts of this clonotype. The chain employs TRBV6-1 and TRBJ2-1; 8 bases are a match to TRBD1. Germline V gene sequence: CDR1 MNHNS, CDR2 SASEGT. The CDR3 contains 16 residues. V shed 7 bases, J shed 1 base, and the junction held 9 bases outside the gene matches. CDR3 nucleotide sequence: TGTGCCAGCAACGCAGACCAGGGGGCATCCTACAATGAGCAGTTCTTC. It translates to CASNADQGASYNEQFF.

With regard to this clonotype: One end of the junction fails to match germline, which may point to a read error. This chain uses TRBV6-2 or TRBV6-3 with TRBJ2-2, with 7 bases matching TRBD1. The CDR3 runs 15 residues. Germline-derived CDR1 and CDR2 are MNHEY and SVGEGT. CDR3 sequence (DNA): TGTGCCAGAAGTTACAGACAGGGCGGAACCGGGGAGCTGTTTTTT. Its translation is CARSYRQGGTGELFF.

This clonotype showed up many times. The rearrangement uses TRBV5-1 and TRBJ2-1, with 10 bases identical to TRBD2. The V segment lost 1 base and the J segment 3 bases; nucleotides outside the gene matches: 1. CDR1 SGHRS and CDR2 YFSETQ come from the germline V gene. CDR3 length: 15 residues. The CDR3 nucleotides are TGCGCCAGCAGCTTGACTAGCGGGGACTACAATGAGCAGTTCTTC. Translation: CASSLTSGDYNEQFF.

This clonotype was seen ten or more times. This chain joins TRBV5-1 and TRBJ2-6; D is undetermined. V shed 0 bases and J shed 0 bases, with 4 bases lying between them. The CDR3 is 15 residues long. Germline CDR1 SGHRS, CDR2 YFSETQ. This chain's CDR3 is CASSLGNSGANVLTF. CDR3 sequence (DNA): TGCGCCAGCAGCTTGGGGAACTCTGGGGCCAACGTCCTGACTTTC.